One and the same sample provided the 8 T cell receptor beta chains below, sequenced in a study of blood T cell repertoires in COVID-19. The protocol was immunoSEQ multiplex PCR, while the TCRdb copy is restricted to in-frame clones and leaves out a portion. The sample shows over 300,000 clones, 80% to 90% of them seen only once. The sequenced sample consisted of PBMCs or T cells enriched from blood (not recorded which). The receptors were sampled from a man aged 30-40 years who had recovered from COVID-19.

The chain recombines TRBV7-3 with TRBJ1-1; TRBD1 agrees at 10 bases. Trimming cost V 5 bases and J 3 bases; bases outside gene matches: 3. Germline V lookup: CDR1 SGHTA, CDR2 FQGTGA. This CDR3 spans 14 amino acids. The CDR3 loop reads CASSTGQGYTEAFF. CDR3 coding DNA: TGTGCCAGCAGCACGGGACAGGGGTACACTGAAGCTTTCTTT.

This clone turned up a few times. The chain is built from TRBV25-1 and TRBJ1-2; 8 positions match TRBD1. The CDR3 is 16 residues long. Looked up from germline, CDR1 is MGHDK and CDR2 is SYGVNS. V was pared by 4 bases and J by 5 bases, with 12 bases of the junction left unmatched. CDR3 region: CASSGENRGELYGYTF. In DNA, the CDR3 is TGTGCCAGCAGTGGAGAAAACAGGGGGGAGCTTTATGGCTACACCTTC.

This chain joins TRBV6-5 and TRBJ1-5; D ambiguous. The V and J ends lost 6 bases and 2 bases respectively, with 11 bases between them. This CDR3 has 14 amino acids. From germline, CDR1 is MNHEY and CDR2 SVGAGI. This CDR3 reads CASSPITGNQPQHF. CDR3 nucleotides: TGTGCCAGCAGCCCGATTACGGGCAATCAGCCCCAGCATTTT.

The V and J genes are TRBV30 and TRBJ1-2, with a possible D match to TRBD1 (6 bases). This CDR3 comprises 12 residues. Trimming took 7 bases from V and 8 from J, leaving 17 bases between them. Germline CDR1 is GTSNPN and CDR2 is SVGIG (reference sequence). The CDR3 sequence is CASLAGAGGYTF. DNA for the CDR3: TGTGCCTCTCTCGCAGGGGCTGGGGGCTACACCTTC.

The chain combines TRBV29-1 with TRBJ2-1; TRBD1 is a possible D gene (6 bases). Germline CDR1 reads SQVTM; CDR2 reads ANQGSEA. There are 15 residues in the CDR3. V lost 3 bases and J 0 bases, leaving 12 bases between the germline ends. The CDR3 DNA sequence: TGCAGCGTTGATGGGACATCGAGCTCCTACAATGAGCAGTTCTTC. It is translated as CSVDGTSSSYNEQFF.

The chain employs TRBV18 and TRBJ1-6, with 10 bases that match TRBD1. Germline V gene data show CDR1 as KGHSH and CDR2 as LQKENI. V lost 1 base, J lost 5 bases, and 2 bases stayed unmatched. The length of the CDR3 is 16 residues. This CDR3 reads CASSPRGQGDNSPLHF. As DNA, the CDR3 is TGTGCCAGCTCACCACGTGGACAGGGGGATAATTCACCCCTCCACTTT.

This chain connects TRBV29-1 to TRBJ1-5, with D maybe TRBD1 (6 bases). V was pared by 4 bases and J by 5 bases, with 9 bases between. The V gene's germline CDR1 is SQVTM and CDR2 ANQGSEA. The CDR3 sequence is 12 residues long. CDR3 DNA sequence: TGCAGCGTTGGTGGGGGCCATCAGCCCCAGCATTTT. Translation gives CSVGGGHQPQHF. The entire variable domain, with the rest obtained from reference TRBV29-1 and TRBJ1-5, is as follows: SAVISQKPSRDICQRGTSLTIQCQVDSQVTMMFWYRQQPGQSLTLIATANQGSEATYESGFVIDKFPISRPNLTFSTLTVSNMSPEDSSIYLCSVGGGHQPQHFGDGTRLSIL.

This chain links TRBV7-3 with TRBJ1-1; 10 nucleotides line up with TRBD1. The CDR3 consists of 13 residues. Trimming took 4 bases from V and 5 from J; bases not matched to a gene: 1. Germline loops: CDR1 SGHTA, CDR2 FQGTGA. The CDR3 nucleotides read TGTGCCAGCAGCTCGGGACAGGGGACTGAAGCTTTCTTT. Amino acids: CASSSGQGTEAFF.